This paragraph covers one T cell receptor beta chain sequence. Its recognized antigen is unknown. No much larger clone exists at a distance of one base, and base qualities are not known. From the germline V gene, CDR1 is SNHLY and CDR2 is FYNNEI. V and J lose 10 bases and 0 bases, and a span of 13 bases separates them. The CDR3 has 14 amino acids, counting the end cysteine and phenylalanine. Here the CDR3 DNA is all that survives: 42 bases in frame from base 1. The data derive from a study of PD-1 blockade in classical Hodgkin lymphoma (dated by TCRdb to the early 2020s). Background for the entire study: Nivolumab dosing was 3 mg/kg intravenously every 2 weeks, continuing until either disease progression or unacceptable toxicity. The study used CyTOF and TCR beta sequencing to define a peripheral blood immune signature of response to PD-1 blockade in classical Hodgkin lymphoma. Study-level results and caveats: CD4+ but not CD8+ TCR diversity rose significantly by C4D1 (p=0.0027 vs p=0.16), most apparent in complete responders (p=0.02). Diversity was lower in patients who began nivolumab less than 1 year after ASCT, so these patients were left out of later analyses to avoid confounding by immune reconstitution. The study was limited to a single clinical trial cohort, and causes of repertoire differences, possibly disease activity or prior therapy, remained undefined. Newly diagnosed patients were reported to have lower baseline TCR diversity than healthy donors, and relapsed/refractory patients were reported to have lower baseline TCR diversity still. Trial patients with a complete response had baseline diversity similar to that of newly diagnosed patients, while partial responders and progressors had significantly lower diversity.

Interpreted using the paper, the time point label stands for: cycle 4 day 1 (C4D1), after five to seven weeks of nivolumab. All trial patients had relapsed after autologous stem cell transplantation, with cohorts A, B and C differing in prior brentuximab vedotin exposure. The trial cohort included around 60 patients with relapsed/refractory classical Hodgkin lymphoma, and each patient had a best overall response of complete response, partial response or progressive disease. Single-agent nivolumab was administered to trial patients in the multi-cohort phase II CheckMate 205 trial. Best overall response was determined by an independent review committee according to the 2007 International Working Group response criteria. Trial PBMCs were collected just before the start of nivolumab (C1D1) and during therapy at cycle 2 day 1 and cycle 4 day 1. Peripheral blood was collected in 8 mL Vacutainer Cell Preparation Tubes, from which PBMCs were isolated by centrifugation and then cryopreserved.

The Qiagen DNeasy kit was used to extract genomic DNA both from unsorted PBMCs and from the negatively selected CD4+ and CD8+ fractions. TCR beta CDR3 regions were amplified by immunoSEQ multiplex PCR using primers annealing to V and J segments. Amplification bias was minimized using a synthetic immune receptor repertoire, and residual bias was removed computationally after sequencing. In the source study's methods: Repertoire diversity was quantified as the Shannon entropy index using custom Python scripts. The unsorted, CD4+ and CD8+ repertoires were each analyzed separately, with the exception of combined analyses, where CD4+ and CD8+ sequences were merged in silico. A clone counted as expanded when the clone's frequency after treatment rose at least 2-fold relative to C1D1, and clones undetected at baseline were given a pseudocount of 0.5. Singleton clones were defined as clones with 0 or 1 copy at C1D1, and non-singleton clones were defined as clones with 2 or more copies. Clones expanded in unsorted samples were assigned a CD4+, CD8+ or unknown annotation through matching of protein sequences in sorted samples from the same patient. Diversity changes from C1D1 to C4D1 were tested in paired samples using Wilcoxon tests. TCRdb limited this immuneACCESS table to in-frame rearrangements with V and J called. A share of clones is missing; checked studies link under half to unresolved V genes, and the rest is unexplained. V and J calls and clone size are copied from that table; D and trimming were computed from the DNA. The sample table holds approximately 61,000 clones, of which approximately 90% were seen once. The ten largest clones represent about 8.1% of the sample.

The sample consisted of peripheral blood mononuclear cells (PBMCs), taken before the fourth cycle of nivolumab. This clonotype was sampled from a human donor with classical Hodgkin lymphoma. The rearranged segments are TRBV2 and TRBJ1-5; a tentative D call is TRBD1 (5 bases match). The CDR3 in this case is CATTQVYSNQPQHF. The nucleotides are TGTGCCACGACACAGGTCTATAGCAATCAGCCCCAGCATTTT. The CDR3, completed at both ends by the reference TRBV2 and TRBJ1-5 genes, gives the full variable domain EPEVTQTPSHQVTQMGQEVILRCVPISNHLYFYWYRQILGQKVEFLVSFYNNEISEKSEIFDDQFSVERPDGSNFTLKIRSTKLEDSAMYFCATTQVYSNQPQHFGDGTRLSIL.